Reported below is one T cell receptor (beta chain). Its antigen is not known. TCRdb's table, derived via immunoSEQ multiplex PCR, lists solely in-frame clones and lacks some. Of about 100,000 clones listed, 84% were seen once; the top ten hold approximately 5.5%. These data originate in a study of OX40 agonist ivuxolimab in advanced cancers. Study at large: Patients receiving dose escalation had hepatocellular carcinoma, melanoma, renal cell or head and neck cancer. Partial responses were observed in three patients, of whom one had hepatocellular carcinoma and two had cutaneous melanoma.

At baseline, cycle 4 day 1, and cycle 7 day 1, blood was sampled. The study, taken as a whole, reports: On average, CD8+ T cells showed a greater number of expanded clones than CD4+.

From germline, CDR1 is LNHNV and CDR2 YYDKDF (reference sequence). V lost 3 bases and J lost 6; bases outside the gene matches: 6. This CDR3 has 14 residues. The specimen was CD4+ or CD8+ T cells sorted from blood, collected in a trial of the OX40 agonist ivuxolimab. The sequence was collected from an adult with an advanced solid tumor such as melanoma, head and neck, liver or kidney cancer. V and J are TRBV15 and TRBJ1-2; 8 bases agree with TRBD1. The CDR3 nucleotides are TGTGCCACCAGCAGGGGGCAGGGGGCGCATGGCTACACCTTC. It translates to CATSRGQGAHGYTF.